This entry lists 9 T cell receptor beta chains sequenced from one sample in a study of cytomegalovirus exposure and HLA in healthy donors. The PCR ran on 60 Vbeta and 13 Jbeta primers. TCRdb's copy holds only in-frame clones and misses some; the assay was immunoSEQ multiplex PCR. The table records approximately 97,000 clones, over 60% of them present only once. Sequenced input: PBMCs. Receptor source: a male donor in good health and CMV-seropositive.

The chain joins TRBV28 to TRBJ2-3, with 14 nucleotides matching TRBD2. Germline lookup yields CDR1 MDHEN and CDR2 SYDVKM. The length of the CDR3 is 18 residues. The trim removed 4 bases at V and 4 bases at J, leaving 10 bases unmatched. CDR3 DNA sequence: TGTGCCAGCAGTTCTACCGGGACTAGCGGGAGCATTTCAGATACGCAGTATTTT. Amino acid sequence: CASSSTGTSGSISDTQYF.

This rearrangement joins TRBV19 to TRBJ2-7; 7 nucleotides agree with TRBD1. V was pared by 5 bases and J by 5 bases, with 9 bases of the junction left unmatched. Germline assignment: CDR1 LNHDA and CDR2 SQIVND (reference sequence). The CDR3 runs to 14 residues. CDR3 bases: TGTGCCAGTAGTGCATTGACAGGGAAGGACGAGCAGTACTTC. Encoded protein: CASSALTGKDEQYF.

The count of this clone is one. V usage is TRBV11-3 and J usage is TRBJ2-3, with TRBD1 identical over 7 bases. Trimming cost V 5 bases and J 0 bases; bases outside gene matches: 5. The CDR3 loop spans 15 amino acids. Germline V gene lookup returns CDR1 SGHNT and CDR2 YENEEA. In DNA form, the CDR3 reads TGTGCCAGCAGCCCAGGGGACAGTAGCACAGATACGCAGTATTTT. It encodes CASSPGDSSTDTQYF.

The chain has TRBV30 and TRBJ2-5; maybe TRBD1 (5 bases). Germline-derived CDR1 and CDR2 are GTSNPN and SVGIG (reference sequence). CDR3 size: 13 residues. The ends were cut back, 0 bases at V and 11 bases at J, with 16 bases in the middle. The CDR3 is CAWSVGLGARQYF. The CDR3 bases are TGTGCCTGGAGTGTGGGCCTAGGGGCGAGGCAGTACTTC.

The rearrangement links TRBV29-1 to TRBJ2-1; D uncertain. The CDR3 extends over 15 amino acids. V was trimmed by 5 bases and J by 0 bases, leaving 14 bases between them. The germline V gene encodes CDR1 SQVTM and CDR2 ANQGSEA. As DNA, the CDR3 is TGCAGCGTTTCCTTGTTGGGCTACTCCTACAATGAGCAGTTCTTC. Residues: CSVSLLGYSYNEQFF.

This clone is a singleton in its sample. The chain employs TRBV11-1 and TRBJ2-3; 9 bases agree with TRBD2. The V gene's germline CDR1 is SGHAT and CDR2 FQDESV (reference sequence). The V and J ends lost 4 bases and 3 bases, in that order; junction bases with no gene match: 11. The CDR3 runs 17 residues. The CDR3 protein is CASSSSGSGSGTDTQYF. As DNA, the CDR3 is TGTGCCAGCAGCTCTAGTGGTAGCGGGAGTGGAACAGATACGCAGTATTTT.

This clone was picked up a small number of times. The chain couples TRBV7-2 to TRBJ2-7; 10 bases fit TRBD1. J gave up 2 bases and V 6 bases, and 7 bases lay outside the gene matches. Germline values: CDR1 SGHTA, CDR2 FQGNSA. This CDR3 has 15 amino acids. The CDR3 coding sequence is TGTGCCAGCAGTTTTACCGGGACAGGGGCCTACGAGCAGTACTTC. This sequence encodes CASSFTGTGAYEQYF.

V and J are TRBV18 and TRBJ2-7, with 8 bases matching TRBD1. The ends lost 0 bases at V and 5 bases at J; junction bases unmatched: 0. The germline gives CDR1 KGHSH, CDR2 LQKENI. This CDR3 comprises 13 residues. CDR3 nucleotide sequence: TGTGCCAGCTCACCACCGACAGGGGACGAGCAGTACTTC. As protein: CASSPPTGDEQYF.

V and J are TRBV7-2 and TRBJ1-4, with 7 bases aligning to TRBD1. The CDR3 spans 14 residues. CDR1 is SGHTA, CDR2 FQGNSA, per germline. Trimming at V came to 5 bases and at J to 7 bases, leaving 7 bases not matched to a gene. For the CDR3, the DNA is TGTGCCAGCAGCCCGGGGGCAGGGGGTGAAAAACTGTTTTTT. Translation: CASSPGAGGEKLFF.